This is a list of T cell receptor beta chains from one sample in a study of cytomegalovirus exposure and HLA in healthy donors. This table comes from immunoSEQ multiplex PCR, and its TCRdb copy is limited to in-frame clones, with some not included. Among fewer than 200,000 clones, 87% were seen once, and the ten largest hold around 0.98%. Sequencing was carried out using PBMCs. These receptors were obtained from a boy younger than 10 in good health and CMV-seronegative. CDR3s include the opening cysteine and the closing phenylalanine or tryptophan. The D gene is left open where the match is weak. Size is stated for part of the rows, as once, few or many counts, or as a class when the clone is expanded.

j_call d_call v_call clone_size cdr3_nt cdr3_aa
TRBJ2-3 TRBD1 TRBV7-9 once TGTGCCAGCAGCCCAGGGACAGGAATAAACACAGATACGCAGTATTTT CASSPGTGINTDTQYF
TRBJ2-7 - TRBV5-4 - TGTGCCAGCAGCTCCGTGGGCGGGCAGGTTAAGTACGAGCAGTACTTC CASSSVGGQVKYEQYF
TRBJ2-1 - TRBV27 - TGTGCCAGCAGTTTCTCTAAATCCTACAATGAGCAGTTCTTC CASSFSKSYNEQFF
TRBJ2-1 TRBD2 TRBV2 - TGTGCCAGCACTAGCGGGGGACTTTACAATGAGCAGTTCTTC CASTSGGLYNEQFF
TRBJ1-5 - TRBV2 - TGTGCCAGCAGAGGACGGGAAAATCAGCCCCAGCATTTT CASRGRENQPQHF
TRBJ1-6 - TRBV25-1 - TGTGCCAGCAGTGAATCCTTGAGGCGTAATAATTCACCCCTCCACTTT CASSESLRRNNSPLHF
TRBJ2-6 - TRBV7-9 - TGTTCCAGCACCCTTACTGGGGCCAACGTCCTGACTTTC CSSTLTGANVLTF
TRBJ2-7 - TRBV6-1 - TGTGCCAGCAGTGAGGGAGGACGCTCCTACGAGCAGTACTTC CASSEGGRSYEQYF
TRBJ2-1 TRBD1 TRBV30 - TGTGCCTGGAGTGTCGGACAGGGACCCCAGAATGAGCAGTTCTTC CAWSVGQGPQNEQFF
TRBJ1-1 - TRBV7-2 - TGTGCCACCGCTATAGTAGGGGTGAGGCTGAATAGGAAAGCTTTCTTT CATAIVGVRLNRKAFF
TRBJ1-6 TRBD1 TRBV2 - TGTGCCAGCAGTGCGGACAGGTACTCACCCCTCCACTTT CASSADRYSPLHF
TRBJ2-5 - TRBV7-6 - TGTGCCAGCGCCTCAGCCTCGGGGTCTACTTACGGGGAGACCCAGTACTTC CASASASGSTYGETQYF
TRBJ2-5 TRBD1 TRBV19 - TGTGCCAGTAGTAAGATGACAGGGATGGCAGAGACCCAGTACTTC CASSKMTGMAETQYF
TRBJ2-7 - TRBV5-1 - TGCGCCAGCAGCCCGGGGGGGACAGCCTACGAGCAGTACTTC CASSPGGTAYEQYF
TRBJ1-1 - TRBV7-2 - TGTGCCAGCAGCTTAACAGGGTGGAGAGCTTTCTTT CASSLTGWRAFF
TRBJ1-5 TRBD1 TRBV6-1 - TGTGCCAGCAGTGAATCGCGGGACAGGGGACAGCCCCAGCATTTT CASSESRDRGQPQHF
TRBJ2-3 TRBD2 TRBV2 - TGTGCCAGCGGTTCGACTAGCGGAAATACAGATACGCAGTATTTT CASGSTSGNTDTQYF
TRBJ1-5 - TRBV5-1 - TGCGCCAGCAGCTTGACGGGGGTAGATCAGCCCCAGCATTTT CASSLTGVDQPQHF